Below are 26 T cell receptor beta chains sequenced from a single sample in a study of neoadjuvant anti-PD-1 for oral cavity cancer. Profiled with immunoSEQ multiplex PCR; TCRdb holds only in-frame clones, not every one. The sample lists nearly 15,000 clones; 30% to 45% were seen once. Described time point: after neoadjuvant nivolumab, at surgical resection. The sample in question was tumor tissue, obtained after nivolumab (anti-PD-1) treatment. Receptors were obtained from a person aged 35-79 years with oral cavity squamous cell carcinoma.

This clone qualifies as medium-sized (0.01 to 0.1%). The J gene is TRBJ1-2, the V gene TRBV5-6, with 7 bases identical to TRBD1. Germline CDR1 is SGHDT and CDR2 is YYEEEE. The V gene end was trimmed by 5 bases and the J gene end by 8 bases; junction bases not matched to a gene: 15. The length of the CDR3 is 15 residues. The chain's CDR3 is CASSSRDSGHWGYTF. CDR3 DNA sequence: TGTGCCAGCAGTTCCCGGGACAGCGGCCATTGGGGCTACACCTTC.

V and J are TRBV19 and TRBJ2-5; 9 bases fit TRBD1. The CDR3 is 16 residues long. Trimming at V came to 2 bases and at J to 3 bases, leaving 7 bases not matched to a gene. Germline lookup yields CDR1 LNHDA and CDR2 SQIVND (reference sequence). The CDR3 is CASSIRYRGRKETQYF. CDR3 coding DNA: TGTGCCAGTAGTATAAGGTACAGGGGGCGCAAAGAGACCCAGTACTTC. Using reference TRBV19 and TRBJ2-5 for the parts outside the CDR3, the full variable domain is DGGITQSPKYLFRKEGQNVTLSCEQNLNHDAMYWYRQDPGQGLRLIYYSQIVNDFQKGDIAEGYSVSREKKESFPLTVTSAQKNPTAFYLCASSIRYRGRKETQYFGPGTRLLVL.

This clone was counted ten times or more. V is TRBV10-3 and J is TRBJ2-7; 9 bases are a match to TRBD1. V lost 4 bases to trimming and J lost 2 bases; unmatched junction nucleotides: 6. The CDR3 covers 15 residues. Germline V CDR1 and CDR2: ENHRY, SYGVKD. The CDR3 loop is CAISAGQGTTYEQYF. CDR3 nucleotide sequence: TGTGCCATCAGTGCCGGACAGGGGACAACCTACGAGCAGTACTTC.

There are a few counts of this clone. CDR3: CASSGQFMNTEAFF. In nucleotides, the CDR3 is TGTGCCAGTAGCGGACAGTTCATGAACACTGAAGCTTTCTTT. The J gene is TRBJ1-1, the V gene TRBV19, with a tentative D call TRBD1 (6 bases). The V end was cut by 6 bases, the J end by 0 bases, with 11 bases between. Per germline, CDR1 LNHDA and CDR2 SQIVND (reference sequence). The CDR3 runs 14 residues. The entire variable domain, with the rest obtained from reference TRBV19 and TRBJ1-1, is as follows: DGGITQSPKYLFRKEGQNVTLSCEQNLNHDAMYWYRQDPGQGLRLIYYSQIVNDFQKGDIAEGYSVSREKKESFPLTVTSAQKNPTAFYLCASSGQFMNTEAFFGQGTRLTVV.

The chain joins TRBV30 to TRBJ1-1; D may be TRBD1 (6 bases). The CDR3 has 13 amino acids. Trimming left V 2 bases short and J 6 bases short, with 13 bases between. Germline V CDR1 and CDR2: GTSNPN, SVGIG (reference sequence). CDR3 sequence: CAWSPLGTSEAFF. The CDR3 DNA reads TGTGCCTGGAGTCCCCTAGGGACATCTGAAGCTTTCTTT.

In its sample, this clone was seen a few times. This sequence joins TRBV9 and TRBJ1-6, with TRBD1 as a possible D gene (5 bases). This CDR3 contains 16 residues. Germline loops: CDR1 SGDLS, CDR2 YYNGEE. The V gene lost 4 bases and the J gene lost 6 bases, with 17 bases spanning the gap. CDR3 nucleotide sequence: TGTGCCAGCAGCTCCGGGGGGGGTCAGATTAATTCACCCCTCCACTTT. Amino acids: CASSSGGGQINSPLHF.

CDR3 sequence: CASSQDWQGIRGYTF. Here the CDR3 DNA reads TGTGCCAGCAGCCAAGATTGGCAGGGGATTAGGGGCTACACCTTC. The rearrangement uses TRBV14 and TRBJ1-2, with TRBD1 as a possible D gene (6 bases). The CDR3 consists of 15 residues. The V end lost 0 bases, the J end lost 8 bases, and 16 bases lay between the germline ends. Germline CDR1 reads SGHDN; CDR2 reads FVKESK.

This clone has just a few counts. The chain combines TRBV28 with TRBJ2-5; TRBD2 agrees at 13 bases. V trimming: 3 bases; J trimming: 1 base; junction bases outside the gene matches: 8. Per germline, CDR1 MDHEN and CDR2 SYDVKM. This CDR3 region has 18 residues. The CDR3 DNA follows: TGTGCCAGCAGTTTCGTGACTAGCGGGGGGACCGGCCAAGAGACCCAGTACTTC. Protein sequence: CASSFVTSGGTGQETQYF.

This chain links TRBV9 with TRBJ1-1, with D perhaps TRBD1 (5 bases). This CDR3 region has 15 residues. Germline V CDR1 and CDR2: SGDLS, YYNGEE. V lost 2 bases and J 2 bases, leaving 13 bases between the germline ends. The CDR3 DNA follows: TGTGCCAGCAGCGTTTCGGGACTCCACAACACTGAAGCTTTCTTT. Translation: CASSVSGLHNTEAFF.

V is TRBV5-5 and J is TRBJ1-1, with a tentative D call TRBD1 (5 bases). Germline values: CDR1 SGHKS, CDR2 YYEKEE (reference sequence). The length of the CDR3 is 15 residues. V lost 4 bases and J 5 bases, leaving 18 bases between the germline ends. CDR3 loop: CASSPRGGERTEAFF. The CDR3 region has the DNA TGTGCCAGCAGCCCCCGAGGAGGGGAGAGGACTGAAGCTTTCTTT.

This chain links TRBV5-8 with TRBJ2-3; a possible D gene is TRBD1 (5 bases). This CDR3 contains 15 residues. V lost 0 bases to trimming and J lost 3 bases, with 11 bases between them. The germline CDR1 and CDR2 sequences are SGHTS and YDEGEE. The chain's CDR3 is CASSLVGASTDTQYF. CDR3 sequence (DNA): TGTGCCAGCAGCTTGGTAGGGGCCTCAACAGATACGCAGTATTTT.

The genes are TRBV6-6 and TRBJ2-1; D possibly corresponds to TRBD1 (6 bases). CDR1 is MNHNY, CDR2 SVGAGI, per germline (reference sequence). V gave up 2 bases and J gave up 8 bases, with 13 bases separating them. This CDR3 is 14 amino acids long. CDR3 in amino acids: CASSYKRGFDEQFF. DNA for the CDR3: TGTGCCAGCAGTTACAAGAGGGGGTTTGATGAGCAGTTCTTC.

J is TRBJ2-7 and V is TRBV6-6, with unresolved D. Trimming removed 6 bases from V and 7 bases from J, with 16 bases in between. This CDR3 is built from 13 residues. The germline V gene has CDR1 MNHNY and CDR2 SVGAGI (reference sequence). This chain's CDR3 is CASSDQLGLEQYF. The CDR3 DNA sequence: TGTGCCAGCAGCGACCAACTCGGGTTGGAGCAGTACTTC.

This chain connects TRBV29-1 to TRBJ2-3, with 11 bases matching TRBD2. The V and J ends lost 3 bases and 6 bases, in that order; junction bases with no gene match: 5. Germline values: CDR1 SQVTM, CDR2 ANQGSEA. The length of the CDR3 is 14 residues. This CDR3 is CSVDVTSGMDTQYF. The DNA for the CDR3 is TGCAGCGTTGACGTGACTAGCGGGATGGATACGCAGTATTTT.

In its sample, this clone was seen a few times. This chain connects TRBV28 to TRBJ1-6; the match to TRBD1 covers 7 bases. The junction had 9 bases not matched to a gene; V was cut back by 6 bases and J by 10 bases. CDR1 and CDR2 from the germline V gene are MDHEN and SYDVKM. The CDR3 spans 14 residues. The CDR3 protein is CASRKTGSGSPLHF. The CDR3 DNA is TGTGCCAGCAGGAAGACAGGGTCGGGCTCACCCCTCCACTTT. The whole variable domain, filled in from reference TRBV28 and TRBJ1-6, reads DVKVTQSSRYLVKRTGEKVFLECVQDMDHENMFWYRQDPGLGLRLIYFSYDVKMKEKGDIPEGYSVSREKKERFSLILESASTNQTSMYLCASRKTGSGSPLHFGNGTRLTVT.

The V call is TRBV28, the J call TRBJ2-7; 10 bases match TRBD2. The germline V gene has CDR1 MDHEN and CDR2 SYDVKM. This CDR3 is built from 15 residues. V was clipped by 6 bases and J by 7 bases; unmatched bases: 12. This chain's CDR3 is CASRTWSSGGWEQYF. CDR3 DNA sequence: TGTGCCAGCAGGACATGGTCTAGCGGGGGCTGGGAGCAGTACTTC.

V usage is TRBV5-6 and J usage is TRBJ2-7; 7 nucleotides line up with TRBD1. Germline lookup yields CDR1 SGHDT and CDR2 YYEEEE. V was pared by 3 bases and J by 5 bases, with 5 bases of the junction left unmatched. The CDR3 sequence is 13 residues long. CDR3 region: CASSWGQRHEQYF. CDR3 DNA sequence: TGTGCCAGCAGCTGGGGACAGCGCCACGAGCAGTACTTC. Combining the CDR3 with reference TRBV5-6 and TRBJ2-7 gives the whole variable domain DAGVTQSPTHLIKTRGQQVTLRCSPKSGHDTVSWYQQALGQGPQFIFQYYEEEERQRGNFPDRFSGHQFPNYSSELNVNALLLGDSALYLCASSWGQRHEQYFGPGTRLTVT.

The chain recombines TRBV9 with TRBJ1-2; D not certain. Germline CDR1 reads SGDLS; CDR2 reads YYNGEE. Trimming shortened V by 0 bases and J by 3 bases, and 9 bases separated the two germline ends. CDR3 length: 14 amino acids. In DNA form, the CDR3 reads TGTGCCAGCAGCGTAGCGCCGTCCGACTATGGCTACACCTTC. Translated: CASSVAPSDYGYTF.

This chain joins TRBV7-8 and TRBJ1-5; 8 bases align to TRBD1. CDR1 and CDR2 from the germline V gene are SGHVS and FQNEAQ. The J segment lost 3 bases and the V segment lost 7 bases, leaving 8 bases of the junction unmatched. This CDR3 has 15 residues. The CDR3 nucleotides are TGTGCCAGCACCTCTACAGGGGGGGACAATCAGCCCCAGCATTTT. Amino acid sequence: CASTSTGGDNQPQHF.

CDR3 loop: CASSEGVEGVSGYTF. Here the CDR3 DNA reads TGTGCCAGCAGTGAAGGGGTCGAGGGGGTATCTGGCTACACCTTC. J is TRBJ1-2 and V is TRBV6-1; TRBD1 is a possible D gene (6 bases). The CDR3 has 15 amino acids. V was cut by 1 base and J by 7 bases, with 16 bases left in between. CDR1 and CDR2 from the germline V gene are MNHNS and SASEGT.

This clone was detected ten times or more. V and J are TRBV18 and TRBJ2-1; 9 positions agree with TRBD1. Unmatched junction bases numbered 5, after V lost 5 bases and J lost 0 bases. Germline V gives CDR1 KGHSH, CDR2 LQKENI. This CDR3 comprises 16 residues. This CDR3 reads CASSADRGGSYNEQFF. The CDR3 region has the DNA TGTGCCAGCTCAGCGGACAGGGGAGGCTCCTACAATGAGCAGTTCTTC.

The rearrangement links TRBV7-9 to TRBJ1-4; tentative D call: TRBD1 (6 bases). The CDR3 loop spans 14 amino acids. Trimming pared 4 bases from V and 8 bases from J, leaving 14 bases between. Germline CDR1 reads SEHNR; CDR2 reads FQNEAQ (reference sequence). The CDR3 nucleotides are TGTGCCAGCAGCTCACAGGTCAGGGGCGAAAAACTGTTTTTT. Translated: CASSSQVRGEKLFF.

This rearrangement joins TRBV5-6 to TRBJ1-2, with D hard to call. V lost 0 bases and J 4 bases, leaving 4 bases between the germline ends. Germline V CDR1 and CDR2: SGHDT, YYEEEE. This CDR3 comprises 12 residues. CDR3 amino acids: CASSLGGYGYTF. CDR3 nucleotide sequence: TGTGCCAGCAGCTTGGGAGGCTATGGCTACACCTTC.

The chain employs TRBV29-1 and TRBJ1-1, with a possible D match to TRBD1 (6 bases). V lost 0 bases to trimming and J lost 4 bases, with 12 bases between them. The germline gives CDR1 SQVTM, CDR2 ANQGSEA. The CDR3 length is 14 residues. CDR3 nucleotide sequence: TGCAGCGTTGAAGAACAGGGAGGAAGCACTGAAGCTTTCTTT. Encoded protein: CSVEEQGGSTEAFF.

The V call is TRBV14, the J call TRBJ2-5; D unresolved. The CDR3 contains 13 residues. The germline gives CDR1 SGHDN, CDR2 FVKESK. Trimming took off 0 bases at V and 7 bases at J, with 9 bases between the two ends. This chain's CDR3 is CASSQEVRGTQYF. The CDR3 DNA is TGTGCCAGCAGCCAAGAGGTCCGTGGGACCCAGTACTTC. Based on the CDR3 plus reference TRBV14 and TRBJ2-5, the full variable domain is EAGVTQFPSHSVIEKGQTVTLRCDPISGHDNLYWYRRVMGKEIKFLLHFVKESKQDESGMPNNRFLAERTGGTYSTLKVQPAELEDSGVYFCASSQEVRGTQYFGPGTRLLVL.

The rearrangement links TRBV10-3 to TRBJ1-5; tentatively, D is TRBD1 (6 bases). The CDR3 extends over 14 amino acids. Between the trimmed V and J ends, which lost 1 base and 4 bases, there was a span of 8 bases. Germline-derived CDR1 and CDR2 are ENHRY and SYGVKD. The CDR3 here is CAISEYDRNQPQHF. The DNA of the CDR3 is TGTGCCATCAGTGAGTATGACAGGAATCAGCCCCAGCATTTT.